This TCR beta chain comes out of a study of blood T cell repertoires in COVID-19. Study context: Whether acute or convalescent, the COVID-19 samples came from the United States, Italy and Spain. Sources were T cells, B-cell-depleted T cells, or PBMCs; the material itself was cDNA or gDNA.

Trimming removed 2 bases at V and 3 bases at J, with 7 bases between. The CDR3 totals 13 residues. Germline V lookup: CDR1 MNHEY, CDR2 SVGEGT. Measured with immunoSEQ multiplex PCR; TCRdb has only the in-frame clones, and not every one. The sample yields tens of thousands of clones, about nine tenths seen once. Material for sequencing was peripheral blood. The chain recombines TRBV6-2 or TRBV6-3 with TRBJ1-1, with D tentatively TRBD1 (5 bases). The clonotype comes from a man between 50 and 59 years old with active COVID-19. The CDR3 region is CASSYGGDTEAFF. The CDR3 region has the DNA TGTGCCAGCAGTTACGGGGGGGACACTGAAGCTTTCTTT.